Detailed here is one T cell receptor (beta chain). Antigen unknown. Produced via immunoSEQ multiplex PCR; TCRdb's table is partial and in-frame only. The sample records roughly 75,000 clones, more than 85% being singletons. This specimen comes from a study of OX40 agonist ivuxolimab in advanced cancers. Study in general: Prior checkpoint blockade (anti-PD-1, anti-PD-L1 or anti-CTLA-4) was permitted; roughly 40% had it. Two cutaneous melanoma patients and one hepatocellular carcinoma patient, three in all, had partial responses.

General study findings and limits: On average, CD8+ T cells showed a greater number of expanded clones than CD4+. In a subset of nonresponders, normalized T-cell clonal expansion was also low.

Sequenced here: CD4+ or CD8+ T cells sorted from blood, sampled in a trial of the OX40 agonist ivuxolimab. The TCR comes from an adult with an advanced solid tumor such as melanoma, head and neck, liver or kidney cancer.

The CDR3 loop reads CAAGTGVDNEQFF. In nucleotides, the CDR3 is TGTGCCGCGGGGACAGGGGTGGATAATGAGCAGTTCTTC. The gene calls are TRBV19 and TRBJ2-1; TRBD1 matches 10 bases. Germline CDR1 reads LNHDA; CDR2 reads SQIVND (reference sequence). This CDR3 region has 13 residues. J gave up 7 bases and V 11 bases, and 8 bases lay outside the gene matches.